The present entry profiles one TCR beta chain with its context. Its specificity is not known. The data are from a study of a mutant IDH1 vaccine in newly diagnosed glioma. Study outcomes and limitations: Approximately 93% of patients showed vaccine-induced immune responses across multiple MHC alleles.

Time point given: baseline, week 1 (first vaccination visit). Noted treatment: pre-vaccination baseline after standard-of-care therapy. Sequenced by immunoSEQ multiplex PCR; TCRdb stores in-frame clones only, minus some. The repertoire has about 88,000 clones, around 80% of them found once; the top ten carry around 5%. The CDR3 sequence is 16 residues long. Germline V gene sequence: CDR1 SGHTA, CDR2 FQGNSA. The germline V and J ends were trimmed by 5 bases and 4 bases, with 20 bases remaining between them. The receptor's source is a middle-aged man with glioma. Some clones in this sample may be carry-over from other donors' samples. V is TRBV7-2 and J is TRBJ2-5, with D perhaps assigned TRBD1 or TRBD2 (6 bases each). Specimen: PBMCs, collected from a glioma patient treated with radiotherapy, temozolomide or both. DNA of the CDR3: TGTGCCAGCAGCCCCGGCGGGACAATTAGGCGAGAGACCCAGTACTTC. Translation gives CASSPGGTIRRETQYF.